Shown below are 27 T cell receptor beta chains from a single sample sequenced in a study of OX40 agonist ivuxolimab in advanced cancers. Sequenced by immunoSEQ multiplex PCR; TCRdb stores in-frame clones only, minus some. The profile shows roughly 15,000 clones, approximately 93% of them singletons. The specimen comprised CD4+ or CD8+ T cells sorted from blood, sampled in a trial of the OX40 agonist ivuxolimab. Receptors originate from an adult with an advanced solid tumor such as melanoma, head and neck, liver or kidney cancer.

This sequence joins TRBV6-5 and TRBJ2-7, with D possibly being TRBD2 (6 bases). The ends were cut back, 2 bases at V and 0 bases at J, with 8 bases in the middle. Looked up from germline, CDR1 is MNHEY and CDR2 is SVGAGI. CDR3 length: 14 amino acids. CDR3 residues: CASSYGTYSYEQYF. CDR3 nucleotide sequence: TGTGCCAGCAGTTACGGGACTTACTCCTACGAGCAGTACTTC.

This chain uses TRBV4-3 with TRBJ2-1; 9 bases map to TRBD1. The CDR3 is 16 residues long. Per germline, CDR1 LGHNA and CDR2 YSLEER. After removal of 1 base from V and 5 bases from J, the junction contained 6 bases not matched to a gene. The CDR3 region is CASSQGDRVVHNEQFF. The CDR3 DNA reads as TGCGCCAGCAGCCAAGGGGACAGGGTGGTTCACAATGAGCAGTTCTTC.

The rearrangement uses TRBV5-6 and TRBJ1-1; tentatively, D is TRBD1 (6 bases). CDR1 SGHDT and CDR2 YYEEEE come from the germline V gene. The CDR3 covers 15 residues. Trimming took off 1 base at V and 0 bases at J, with 10 bases between the two ends. CDR3 in amino acids: CASSLYTGMNTEAFF. Written as DNA, the CDR3 is TGTGCCAGCAGCTTGTATACAGGGATGAACACTGAAGCTTTCTTT.

This clone has a single count. This sequence joins TRBV6-5 and TRBJ2-1; D is undetermined. Trimming left V 10 bases short and J 1 base short, with 11 bases between. Germline-derived CDR1 and CDR2 are MNHEY and SVGAGI. The CDR3 length is 13 residues. The CDR3 sequence is CATNSWSYNEQFF. CDR3 coding DNA: TGTGCCACCAACAGTTGGTCCTACAATGAGCAGTTCTTC.

The rearrangement joins TRBV7-7 to TRBJ2-3, with TRBD2 matching over 8 bases. Germline V gives CDR1 SSHAT, CDR2 FNYEAQ (reference sequence). V was clipped by 4 bases and J by 3 bases; unmatched bases: 6. The CDR3 length is 15 residues. The CDR3 coding sequence is TGTGCCAGCAGCTCGACTAGCGCTTCGACAGATACGCAGTATTTT. This codes for CASSSTSASTDTQYF. Looking up the rest from reference TRBV7-7 and TRBJ2-3 gives the full variable domain: GAGVSQSPRYKVTKRGQDVTLRCDPISSHATLYWYQQALGQGPEFLTYFNYEAQPDKSGLPSDRFSAERPEGSISTLTIQRTEQRDSAMYRCASSSTSASTDTQYFGPGTRLTVL.

The CDR3 DNA reads as TGTGCCAGCAGCCGACGGAATAACTATGGCTACACCTTC. Its protein product is CASSRRNNYGYTF. This rearrangement joins TRBV28 to TRBJ1-2, with D unresolved. The CDR3 contains 13 residues. The germline CDR1 and CDR2 sequences are MDHEN and SYDVKM. Trimming stripped 6 bases from V and 1 base from J, with 9 bases between.

The chain has TRBV7-9 and TRBJ1-5; D unresolved. V lost 2 bases and J lost 4, with 9 bases in between. CDR3 length equals 14 residues. Germline V gene data show CDR1 as SEHNR and CDR2 as FQNEAQ (reference sequence). CDR3 nucleotides: TGTGCCAGCAGCTTATCAACCGGGAATCAGCCCCAGCATTTT. Residues: CASSLSTGNQPQHF.

The V gene is TRBV7-2, the J gene TRBJ1-5, with 8 bases matching TRBD1. Germline V gene sequence: CDR1 SGHTA, CDR2 FQGNSA. The CDR3 is 14 amino acids. Trimming removed 4 bases from V and 4 bases from J; junction bases left unmatched: 3. The chain's CDR3 is CASSSDRGNQPQHF. The CDR3 coding sequence is TGTGCCAGCAGCTCCGACAGGGGTAATCAGCCCCAGCATTTT. Variable domain in full (rest from reference TRBV7-2 and TRBJ1-5): GAGVSQSPSNKVTEKGKDVELRCDPISGHTALYWYRQSLGQGLEFLIYFQGNSAPDKSGLPSDRFSAERTGGSVSTLTIQRTQQEDSAVYLCASSSDRGNQPQHFGDGTRLSIL.

The chain joins TRBV27 to TRBJ1-2; D might be TRBD1 (6 bases). This CDR3 region has 15 residues. V was trimmed by 2 bases and J by 4 bases, leaving 14 bases between them. Per the germline V gene, CDR1 is MNHEY and CDR2 is SMNVEV (reference sequence). CDR3 residues: CASSLHPGVGYGYTF. CDR3 coding DNA: TGTGCCAGCAGTTTACACCCAGGGGTGGGCTATGGCTACACCTTC.

Regarding this clone: The junction and the germline gene differ at one end; a read error may be behind it. V and J are TRBV7-2 and TRBJ2-3; possibly TRBD2 for D (6 bases). CDR1 and CDR2 (germline): SGHTA, FQGNSA. This CDR3 contains 19 residues. In DNA form, the CDR3 reads TGTGCCAGCAGCTTAGAGGAGTGCTGGGGCGGGGCCTGCACAGATACGCGGTATTTT. Amino acid sequence: CASSLEECWGGACTDTRYF.

The table lists this clone with a count of one. V and J are TRBV25-1 and TRBJ1-5; 9 nucleotides align to TRBD1. Germline CDR1 and CDR2: MGHDK and SYGVNS. The CDR3 contains 16 residues. The ends lost 5 bases at V and 1 base at J; junction bases unmatched: 6. CDR3 amino acids: CASSRTGDGSNQPQHF. Here the CDR3 DNA reads TGTGCCAGCAGTCGGACAGGGGATGGAAGCAATCAGCCCCAGCATTTT.

The chain uses TRBV2 and TRBJ2-1; 10 nucleotides match TRBD2. With V trimmed by 4 bases and J by 0 bases, 0 bases remained unmatched. The CDR3 totals 15 residues. The germline gives CDR1 SNHLY, CDR2 FYNNEI. CDR3 in DNA: TGTGCCAGCAGTGCTAGCGGGGGCTCCTACAATGAGCAGTTCTTC. As protein: CASSASGGSYNEQFF.

The chain has TRBV7-9 and TRBJ1-4, with D possibly matching TRBD1 (5 bases). CDR1 is SEHNR, CDR2 FQNEAQ, per germline (reference sequence). V was cut by 5 bases and J by 8 bases, with 18 bases left in between. The CDR3 totals 15 residues. The CDR3 DNA follows: TGTGCCAGCAGCCCTACGACAGCCTCATGGGAAAAACTGTTTTTT. Amino acids: CASSPTTASWEKLFF. The full variable domain, completed using reference TRBV7-9 and TRBJ1-4, is DTGVSQNPRHKITKRGQNVTFRCDPISEHNRLYWYRQTLGQGPEFLTYFQNEAQLEKSRLLSDRFSAERPKGSFSTLEIQRTEQGDSAMYLCASSPTTASWEKLFFGSGTQLSVL.

The V and J genes are TRBV5-1 and TRBJ2-1, with 7 bases aligning to TRBD1. Germline CDR1 is SGHRS and CDR2 is YFSETQ. Trimming removed 2 bases from V and 8 bases from J; junction bases left unmatched: 7. This CDR3 is 14 amino acids long. In DNA, the CDR3 is TGCGCCAGCAGCTTAGCGACAGGGTGGGATGAGCAGTTCTTC. Protein product: CASSLATGWDEQFF.

The gene calls are TRBV15 and TRBJ1-5; D unclear. V lost 5 bases, J lost 3 bases, and 20 bases lay in between. Germline V gene lookup returns CDR1 LNHNV and CDR2 YYDKDF (reference sequence). The CDR3 consists of 17 residues. CDR3 region: CATSPKVLGSVNQPQHF. DNA of the CDR3: TGTGCCACCAGCCCGAAGGTATTAGGGTCAGTCAATCAGCCCCAGCATTTT. The whole variable domain, remainder taken from reference TRBV15 and TRBJ1-5, is DAMVIQNPRYQVTQFGKPVTLSCSQTLNHNVMYWYQQKSSQAPKLLFHYYDKDFNNEADTPDNFQSRRPNTSFCFLDIRSPGLGDTAMYLCATSPKVLGSVNQPQHFGDGTRLSIL.

The chain has TRBV28 and TRBJ2-7, with 9 bases fitting TRBD1. With 6 bases clipped from V and 5 bases from J, the junction kept 8 bases outside the gene matches. This CDR3 spans 14 amino acids. The germline CDR1 and CDR2 sequences are MDHEN and SYDVKM. The CDR3: CASSPGTGYNEQYF. The CDR3 nucleotides are TGTGCCAGCAGCCCCGGGACAGGGTACAACGAGCAGTACTTC.

This clone showed up just once. The chain carries TRBV7-2 and TRBJ2-7; 10 bases fit TRBD2. CDR1 SGHTA and CDR2 FQGNSA come from the germline V gene. CDR3 length: 15 residues. The V segment lost 5 bases and the J segment 5 bases; nucleotides outside the gene matches: 9. CDR3 sequence: CASSLTSGISDEQYF. CDR3 DNA: TGTGCCAGCAGCCTTACTAGCGGGATTTCGGACGAGCAGTACTTC.

The V and J genes are TRBV2 and TRBJ2-2; TRBD1 aligns across 7 bases. Per germline, CDR1 SNHLY and CDR2 FYNNEI. The CDR3 covers 14 residues. V was clipped by 3 bases and J by 7 bases; unmatched bases: 5. The CDR3 protein is CASSDRGLSGELFF. In DNA form, the CDR3 reads TGTGCCAGCAGTGACAGGGGGTTGAGCGGGGAGCTGTTTTTT.

V gene TRBV4-3 combines with J gene TRBJ2-3, with TRBD1 matching over 10 bases. Trimming removed 1 base from V and 4 bases from J; junction bases left unmatched: 11. Germline V gene lookup returns CDR1 LGHNA and CDR2 YSLEER. The CDR3 spans 18 residues. The CDR3 sequence: CASSQGDRGPPISDTQYF. In DNA form, the CDR3 reads TGCGCCAGCAGCCAAGGGGACAGGGGACCCCCTATCTCAGATACGCAGTATTTT.

The chain uses TRBV2 and TRBJ1-3; 10 nucleotides align to TRBD1. The CDR3 contains 16 residues. CDR1 is SNHLY and CDR2 is FYNNEI in the germline V gene. The V and J ends lost 5 bases and 0 bases, in that order; junction bases with no gene match: 4. In nucleotides, the CDR3 is TGTGCCAGCAGTCCTGGGACAGGGGCCTCTGGAAACACCATATATTTT. Translation gives CASSPGTGASGNTIYF.

The chain uses TRBV4-1 and TRBJ2-1; 8 bases fit TRBD2. Germline CDR1 is MGHRA and CDR2 is YSYEKL. J lost 4 bases, V lost 2 bases, and 13 bases had no gene match. The CDR3 is 18 residues long. CDR3 sequence reads: CASSQRRDSGAPYNEQFF. The CDR3 DNA sequence: TGCGCCAGCAGCCAAAGGCGGGATAGCGGGGCCCCGTACAATGAGCAGTTCTTC.

This clone appeared a single time. Written as DNA, the CDR3 is TGTGCCAGCAGTTTGGGACACACTAACACCGGGGAGCTGTTTTTT. Protein: CASSLGHTNTGELFF. The chain uses TRBV28 and TRBJ2-2; D is perhaps TRBD1 (6 bases). This CDR3 is built from 15 residues. Germline V gene sequence: CDR1 MDHEN, CDR2 SYDVKM. V lost 3 bases, J lost 2 bases, and 10 bases lay in between.

The gene calls are TRBV9 and TRBJ1-2, with 8 nucleotides matching TRBD1. The CDR3 contains 14 residues. Losses at the gene ends were 5 bases for V and 4 bases for J; bases not matched to a gene: 7. CDR1 is SGDLS and CDR2 is YYNGEE in the germline V gene. The CDR3 region has the DNA TGTGCCAGCAGAGATCCAGGGGGCCTCTATGGCTACACCTTC. It yields the protein CASRDPGGLYGYTF.

The chain couples TRBV7-6 to TRBJ1-2; 7 bases are shared with TRBD1. The CDR3 has 13 amino acids. Germline CDR1 SGHVS, CDR2 FNYEAQ. The J segment lost 5 bases and the V segment lost 4 bases, leaving 4 bases of the junction unmatched. The CDR3 region has the DNA TGTGCCAGCAGCTCCGAGGGGGCGTATGGCTACACCTTC. It is translated as CASSSEGAYGYTF.

The chain links TRBV29-1 to TRBJ2-2; maybe TRBD1 (6 bases). Trimming took off 6 bases at V and 3 bases at J, with 8 bases between the two ends. The CDR3 runs 12 residues. CDR1 is SQVTM, CDR2 ANQGSEA, per germline. The CDR3 sequence: CSVRQDTGELFF. CDR3 DNA: TGCAGCGTACGACAGGACACCGGGGAGCTGTTTTTT.

The V gene is TRBV7-9, the J gene TRBJ2-1; D is undetermined. V lost 3 bases and J lost 6, with 6 bases in between. The germline gives CDR1 SEHNR, CDR2 FQNEAQ (reference sequence). This CDR3 has 12 amino acids. The CDR3: CASSFPGNEQFF. The CDR3 coding sequence is TGTGCCAGCAGCTTTCCGGGCAATGAGCAGTTCTTC.

This chain links TRBV6-1 with TRBJ2-3, with D perhaps matching TRBD1 (6 bases). Germline V gene lookup returns CDR1 MNHNS and CDR2 SASEGT. V was trimmed by 0 bases and J by 2 bases, leaving 12 bases between them. This CDR3 is 16 amino acids long. The CDR3 coding sequence is TGTGCCAGCAGTGAAGCTACAGGGTGGATCACAGATACGCAGTATTTT. Protein: CASSEATGWITDTQYF.